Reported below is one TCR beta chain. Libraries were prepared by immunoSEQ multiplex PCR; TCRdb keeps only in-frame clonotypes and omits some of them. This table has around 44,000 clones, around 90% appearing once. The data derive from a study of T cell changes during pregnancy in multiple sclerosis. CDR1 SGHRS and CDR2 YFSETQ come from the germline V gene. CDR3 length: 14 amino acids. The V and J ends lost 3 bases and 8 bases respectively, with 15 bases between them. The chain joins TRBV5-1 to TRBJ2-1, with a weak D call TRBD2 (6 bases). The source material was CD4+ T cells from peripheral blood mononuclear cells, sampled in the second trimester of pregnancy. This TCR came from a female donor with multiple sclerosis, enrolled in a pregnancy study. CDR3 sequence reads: CASSSGGLGDEQFF. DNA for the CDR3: TGCGCCAGCAGCTCCGGAGGGCTCGGGGATGAGCAGTTCTTC.